This entry is about one TCR beta chain. The sample originates from a study of blood T cell repertoires in COVID-19. The wider study: COVID-19 samples collected from the United States, Italy and Spain covered acute and convalescent phases. T cells, B-cell-depleted T cells, or PBMCs provided the cDNA or gDNA that served as material.

One Seattle source followed patients from active infection through their disease course. This CDR3 has 16 residues. Looked up from germline, CDR1 is MNHNS and CDR2 is SASEGT. Trimming pared 2 bases from V and 0 bases from J, leaving 11 bases between. The table came from immunoSEQ multiplex PCR; TCRdb's copy has only in-frame clones and leaves some out. The table shows 180,000 or so clones, with approximately 87% occurring only once. The chain recombines TRBV6-1 with TRBJ1-3, with no clear D. Sequences were obtained from peripheral blood. This receptor was identified in a person between 65 and 79 years old with COVID-19, enrolled during active disease. CDR3 sequence reads: CASSENWSYSGNTIYF. The DNA for the CDR3 is TGTGCCAGCAGTGAAAATTGGAGCTACTCTGGAAACACCATATATTTT.